This is a list of T cell receptor beta chains from one sample in a study of OX40 agonist ivuxolimab in advanced cancers. TCRdb's copy holds only in-frame clones and misses some; the assay was immunoSEQ multiplex PCR. There are some 100,000 clones in the sample; less than 95% occur only once, and roughly 0.3% lies in the top ten. Sequencing used CD4+ or CD8+ T cells sorted from blood, obtained in a trial of the OX40 agonist ivuxolimab. Every receptor here comes from an adult with an advanced solid tumor such as melanoma, head and neck, liver or kidney cancer. Each CDR3 is given with its conserved first and last residue. The order of the fields is V gene, clone size, J gene, D gene, CDR3 DNA, CDR3 protein. D genes are given only for firm matches. Size tells how often a clone was seen (once, few, many) or the class of an expanded clone, and some rows leave it out.

v_call: TRBV11-2; clone_size: .; j_call: TRBJ2-3; d_call: .; cdr3_nt: TGTGCCAGCAGCTTACAAGCGGTTAGCACAGATACGCAGTATTTT; cdr3_aa: CASSLQAVSTDTQYF
v_call: TRBV11-2; clone_size: .; j_call: TRBJ2-3; d_call: .; cdr3_nt: TGTGCCAGCAGCCGAGGCTGGGGGACTAGCACAGATACGCAGTATTTT; cdr3_aa: CASSRGWGTSTDTQYF
v_call: TRBV18; clone_size: .; j_call: TRBJ2-2; d_call: TRBD2; cdr3_nt: TGTGCCAGCTCACCCCCAGGACTAGCAGCGAACACCGGGGAGCTGTTTTTT; cdr3_aa: CASSPPGLAANTGELFF
v_call: TRBV11-2; clone_size: .; j_call: TRBJ2-1; d_call: TRBD2; cdr3_nt: TGTGCCAGCAGCTTAAGACTAGCTGCCTACAATGAGCAGTTCTTC; cdr3_aa: CASSLRLAAYNEQFF
v_call: TRBV5-1; clone_size: .; j_call: TRBJ1-1; d_call: .; cdr3_nt: TGCGCCAGCAGCCCCCCAGGCTCCGGGGGCACTGAAGCTTTCTTT; cdr3_aa: CASSPPGSGGTEAFF
v_call: TRBV19; clone_size: once; j_call: TRBJ2-7; d_call: TRBD1; cdr3_nt: TGTGCCAGTTCGCTTTACGGGACAGGGGGCTACGAGCAGTACTTC; cdr3_aa: CASSLYGTGGYEQYF
v_call: TRBV19; clone_size: few; j_call: TRBJ2-1; d_call: TRBD2; cdr3_nt: TGTGCCAGTAGTAAGGGACTAGCGGGAACCCGATACAATGAGCAGTTCTTC; cdr3_aa: CASSKGLAGTRYNEQFF
v_call: TRBV6-5; clone_size: .; j_call: TRBJ2-3; d_call: .; cdr3_nt: TGTGCCAGCCGGGGGCCGACAGATACGCAGTATTTT; cdr3_aa: CASRGPTDTQYF
v_call: TRBV28; clone_size: once; j_call: TRBJ2-1; d_call: .; cdr3_nt: TGTGCCAGCATGCGACCCCCGGGTGAGCAGTTCTTC; cdr3_aa: CASMRPPGEQFF
v_call: TRBV11-2; clone_size: .; j_call: TRBJ1-1; d_call: .; cdr3_nt: TGTGCCAGCAGCTTCGGGGGGCGGTACACTGAAGCTTTCTTT; cdr3_aa: CASSFGGRYTEAFF
v_call: TRBV11-2; clone_size: .; j_call: TRBJ2-5; d_call: .; cdr3_nt: TGTGCCAGCAGCTTAAACCGATACGTCGGGGAACAAGAGACCCAGTACTTC; cdr3_aa: CASSLNRYVGEQETQYF
v_call: TRBV7-2; clone_size: .; j_call: TRBJ2-7; d_call: .; cdr3_nt: TGTGCCAGCAGCATCTCTAGCCTTGATGGGTACGAGCAGTACTTC; cdr3_aa: CASSISSLDGYEQYF
v_call: TRBV4-3; clone_size: .; j_call: TRBJ1-1; d_call: .; cdr3_nt: TGCGCCAGCAGCCAAGATATGGAGGGCACTGAAGCTTTCTTT; cdr3_aa: CASSQDMEGTEAFF
v_call: TRBV7-3; clone_size: .; j_call: TRBJ2-2; d_call: .; cdr3_nt: TGTGCCAGCAGCCCCGGGACGGACACCGGGGAGCTGTTTTTT; cdr3_aa: CASSPGTDTGELFF
v_call: TRBV6-4; clone_size: .; j_call: TRBJ2-1; d_call: TRBD2; cdr3_nt: TGTGCCAGCAGCCGGGTAGCGGGAGACTACAATGAGCAGTTCTTC; cdr3_aa: CASSRVAGDYNEQFF
v_call: TRBV5-1; clone_size: few; j_call: TRBJ1-4; d_call: TRBD1; cdr3_nt: TGCGCCAGCAGCTACAGGGGTCTCCGGGAAAAACTGTTTTTT; cdr3_aa: CASSYRGLREKLFF
v_call: TRBV28; clone_size: once; j_call: TRBJ2-1; d_call: TRBD2; cdr3_nt: TGTGCCAGCAGTCGGACTAGCGGGGCTGAGCAGTTCTTC; cdr3_aa: CASSRTSGAEQFF
v_call: TRBV19; clone_size: .; j_call: TRBJ1-4; d_call: TRBD1; cdr3_nt: TGTGCCAGTAGTACCTTCAGGGGGCGCGGTGAAAAACTGTTTTTT; cdr3_aa: CASSTFRGRGEKLFF
v_call: TRBV7-2; clone_size: .; j_call: TRBJ1-1; d_call: TRBD1; cdr3_nt: TGTGCCAGCAGCTTAGGGAATAGACAGGGGGCGCGAAGCACTGAAGCTTTCTTT; cdr3_aa: CASSLGNRQGARSTEAFF
v_call: TRBV6-5; clone_size: once; j_call: TRBJ2-7; d_call: TRBD2; cdr3_nt: TGTGCCAGCAGTCGGACTAGCGAGAGCTCCTACGAGCAGTACTTC; cdr3_aa: CASSRTSESSYEQYF
v_call: TRBV7-2; clone_size: .; j_call: TRBJ2-2; d_call: .; cdr3_nt: TGTGCCAGCAGCTTAGTGCAGAATCAGGGCGGGGAGCTGTTTTTT; cdr3_aa: CASSLVQNQGGELFF
v_call: TRBV7-9; clone_size: .; j_call: TRBJ1-2; d_call: TRBD1; cdr3_nt: TGTGCCAGCAGCAGAGGGACAGGGGGCGCCCACTATGGCTACACCTTC; cdr3_aa: CASSRGTGGAHYGYTF
v_call: TRBV2; clone_size: few; j_call: TRBJ1-5; d_call: .; cdr3_nt: TGTGCCAGCAGTCGTTGGAGCAATCAGCCCCAGCATTTT; cdr3_aa: CASSRWSNQPQHF
v_call: TRBV2; clone_size: .; j_call: TRBJ2-2; d_call: TRBD2; cdr3_nt: TGTGCCAGCAGTCGACTAGCGGGAGAGGCAATCGGGGAGCTGTTTTTT; cdr3_aa: CASSRLAGEAIGELFF
v_call: TRBV7-8; clone_size: once; j_call: TRBJ2-2; d_call: TRBD2; cdr3_nt: TGTGCCAGCAGCTCAACTAGCGGGAGAAACGGGGAGCTGTTTTTT; cdr3_aa: CASSSTSGRNGELFF
v_call: TRBV4-1; clone_size: .; j_call: TRBJ1-1; d_call: .; cdr3_nt: TGCGCCAGCAGCCACGTAGGGGTGGCGGGCACTGAAGCTTTCTTT; cdr3_aa: CASSHVGVAGTEAFF
v_call: TRBV6-5; clone_size: .; j_call: TRBJ2-1; d_call: TRBD1; cdr3_nt: TGTGCCAGCAGTTTAGACAGGGGGCATGAGCAGTTCTTC; cdr3_aa: CASSLDRGHEQFF
v_call: TRBV6-1; clone_size: .; j_call: TRBJ1-4; d_call: .; cdr3_nt: TGTGCCAGCAGTGAGTTCGAGGGGAGCTATGAAAAACTGTTTTTT; cdr3_aa: CASSEFEGSYEKLFF
v_call: TRBV7-4; clone_size: .; j_call: TRBJ2-7; d_call: TRBD1; cdr3_nt: TGTGCCAGCAGCTTAGCGCGCCCCCGGCAGGGGGCTACGGGCTACGAGCAGTACTTC; cdr3_aa: CASSLARPRQGATGYEQYF
v_call: TRBV20-1; clone_size: .; j_call: TRBJ2-1; d_call: .; cdr3_nt: TGCAGTGCTAGGGCCGGGACTCAGCAGTTCTTC; cdr3_aa: CSARAGTQQFF
v_call: TRBV28; clone_size: .; j_call: TRBJ2-1; d_call: TRBD1; cdr3_nt: TGTGCCAGCAAGGGGGCAGGGTACTATGAGCAGTTCTTC; cdr3_aa: CASKGAGYYEQFF
v_call: TRBV7-8; clone_size: .; j_call: TRBJ2-2; d_call: TRBD1; cdr3_nt: TGTGCCAGCAGCTCAAGCCCGGACAGGGTGTTTAGCGGGGAGCTGTTTTTT; cdr3_aa: CASSSSPDRVFSGELFF
v_call: TRBV4-1; clone_size: .; j_call: TRBJ2-1; d_call: .; cdr3_nt: TGCGCCAGCAGCCAAGATAGGGAACCGGTTGAGCAGTTCTTC; cdr3_aa: CASSQDREPVEQFF
v_call: TRBV29-1; clone_size: once; j_call: TRBJ2-7; d_call: .; cdr3_nt: TGCAGCGTTGAAGATGGGGGTTTCGAGCAGTACTTC; cdr3_aa: CSVEDGGFEQYF
v_call: TRBV28; clone_size: .; j_call: TRBJ2-1; d_call: TRBD1; cdr3_nt: TGTGCCAGCAGTATGGGACAGGGGTATGAGCAGTTCTTC; cdr3_aa: CASSMGQGYEQFF
v_call: TRBV5-5; clone_size: .; j_call: TRBJ1-5; d_call: .; cdr3_nt: TGTGCCAGCAGCCCCCTGAGCAATCAGCCCCAGCATTTT; cdr3_aa: CASSPLSNQPQHF
v_call: TRBV30; clone_size: .; j_call: TRBJ2-7; d_call: .; cdr3_nt: TGTGCCTGGAGTGAACAACAGTCCTACGAGCAGTACTTC; cdr3_aa: CAWSEQQSYEQYF
v_call: TRBV4-3; clone_size: .; j_call: TRBJ2-1; d_call: TRBD2; cdr3_nt: TGCGCCAGCAGCCGCGGGCTAGCGGGATACAATGAGCAGTTCTTC; cdr3_aa: CASSRGLAGYNEQFF
v_call: TRBV25-1; clone_size: .; j_call: TRBJ2-1; d_call: TRBD2; cdr3_nt: TGTGCCAGCAGTGGGGACTATTTGTACAATGAGCAGTTCTTC; cdr3_aa: CASSGDYLYNEQFF
v_call: TRBV7-9; clone_size: .; j_call: TRBJ2-1; d_call: .; cdr3_nt: TGTGCCAGCAGCGCCGGGACCCACAATGAGCAGTTCTTC; cdr3_aa: CASSAGTHNEQFF
v_call: TRBV7-9; clone_size: .; j_call: TRBJ2-5; d_call: TRBD1; cdr3_nt: TGTGCCAGCAGCCTCACAGGGGGACAAGAGACCCAGTACTTC; cdr3_aa: CASSLTGGQETQYF